This TCR beta chain was profiled in a study of blood T cell repertoires in COVID-19. Study summary: From the United States, Italy and Spain came samples of acute and convalescent COVID-19.

The CDR3 covers 19 residues. CDR1 and CDR2 from the germline V gene are LNHDA and SQIVND (reference sequence). The J segment lost 0 bases and the V segment lost 6 bases, leaving 11 bases of the junction unmatched. Method: immunoSEQ multiplex PCR; TCRdb's copy keeps in-frame clones and lacks some. The table has some 330,000 clones, 75% to 90% seen once. The age range of participants was about 18 to 95 years, with residence in about two dozen US areas. In assigning cohorts, the study relied on participant-reported clinical history. Cohort 3 recovery required two negative PCRs, clearance, or symptom resolution.

This clonotype was obtained from a woman between 50 and 59 years old who had recovered from COVID-19. Sequencing used PBMCs or T cells enriched from blood (not recorded which). The rearrangement links TRBV19 to TRBJ2-2, with 12 bases fitting TRBD2. The CDR3: CASSTVGTSGGTNTGELFF. DNA of the CDR3: TGTGCCAGTAGCACGGTCGGAACTAGCGGGGGGACGAACACCGGGGAGCTGTTTTTT.